The 24 T cell receptor beta chains below were found in one sample sequenced in a study of regulatory T cells in long-lasting Graves disease. The time point here: newly diagnosed GD, antithyroid drugs for less than 3 months. Construction of the TCR library relied on RNA isolated from PBMCs. Arm-PCR of CDR3 regions and iRepertoire HTBI primers were the basis on which TCR beta libraries were built. TCRdb reanalysed the multiplex PCR reads using MiXCR and keeps one entry per CDR3 protein. The sample comprises hundreds of thousands of distinct CDR3 sequences, roughly 14% of which are singletons, and under 10% rests with the top ten. The sample also formed part of further work on T cells in Graves' hyperthyroidism and ophthalmopathy.

The source was peripheral blood mononuclear cells (PBMCs), collected at new diagnosis, from a patient treated with antithyroid drugs. The source is a man between 25 and 39 years old with Graves disease.

Turning to this clonotype: A single base is all that separates this from a far larger clone, so a read error is likely. The chain combines TRBV11-2 with TRBJ1-4, with D tentatively TRBD1 (5 bases). Germline CDR1 and CDR2: SGHAT and FQNNGV. The CDR3 spans 14 residues. The V end lost 1 base, the J end lost 7 bases, and 10 bases lay between the germline ends. The CDR3, as DNA: TGTGCCAGCAGCTTAGGGGACGGAGGTGAAAAACTGTTTTTT. Protein sequence: CASSLGDGGEKLFF. Combining the CDR3 with reference TRBV11-2 and TRBJ1-4 gives the whole variable domain EAGVAQSPRYKIIEKRQSVAFWCNPISGHATLYWYQQILGQGPKLLIQFQNNGVVDDSQLPKDRFSAERLKGVDSTLKIQPAKLEDSAVYLCASSLGDGGEKLFFGSGTQLSVL.

This clonotype was picked up many times. This chain connects TRBV20-1 to TRBJ2-7; D is perhaps TRBD2 (7 bases). The germline V gene has CDR1 DFQATT and CDR2 SNEGSKA (reference sequence). This CDR3 comprises 12 residues. The V end lost 6 bases, the J end lost 7 bases, and 16 bases lay between the germline ends. CDR3 amino acids: CSAGGQFEEQYF. CDR3 nucleotide sequence: TGCAGTGCCGGGGGGCAGTTTGAGGAGCAGTACTTC.

A remark on this clonotype: The junction differs from germline at one of its ends, possibly a read error. The chain combines TRBV12-3 or TRBV12-4 with TRBJ1-5; D call uncertain. The CDR3 totals 12 residues. CDR3 amino acids: CASGLLGQPQHF. DNA for the CDR3: TGTGCCAGCGGTTTACTCGGTCAGCCCCAGCATTTT.

Many counts were recorded for this clonotype. The rearrangement links TRBV5-1 to TRBJ1-5; no reliable D call. The V end lost 1 base, the J end lost 7 bases, and 18 bases lay between the germline ends. Germline lookup yields CDR1 SGHRS and CDR2 YFSETQ. The CDR3 extends over 16 amino acids. CDR3 in amino acids: CASSLRPQNEGQPQHF. Written as DNA, the CDR3 is TGCGCCAGCAGCTTGAGGCCCCAAAATGAGGGACAGCCCCAGCATTTT.

V is TRBV9 and J is TRBJ2-7; maybe TRBD1 (6 bases). Trimming took 4 bases from V and 0 from J, leaving 17 bases between them. Germline V lookup: CDR1 SGDLS, CDR2 YYNGEE. The CDR3 is 16 amino acids. The CDR3 loop is CASSRDIGQSSYEQYF. Written as DNA, the CDR3 is TGTGCCAGCAGCCGAGATATAGGACAGAGCTCCTACGAGCAGTACTTC. The full variable domain, completed using reference TRBV9 and TRBJ2-7, is DSGVTQTPKHLITATGQRVTLRCSPRSGDLSVYWYQQSLDQGLQFLIQYYNGEERAKGNILERFSAQQFPDLHSELNLSSLELGDSALYFCASSRDIGQSSYEQYFGPGTRLTVT.

The DNA for the CDR3 is TGCGCCAGCAGCTTGAGTACTAGCGGGGACTTCTCCTACGAGCAGTACTTC. Amino acids: CASSLSTSGDFSYEQYF. V gene TRBV5-1 combines with J gene TRBJ2-7; the match to TRBD2 covers 10 bases. The trim removed 1 base at V and 0 bases at J, leaving 7 bases unmatched. Germline loops: CDR1 SGHRS, CDR2 YFSETQ. The CDR3 totals 17 residues.

This clonotype was observed many times. This chain joins TRBV6-2 or TRBV6-3 and TRBJ2-5, with D possibly matching TRBD1 (7 bases). The CDR3 has 14 residues. V lost 6 bases to trimming and J lost 1 base, with 12 bases between them. Germline V gene lookup returns CDR1 MNHEY and CDR2 SVGEGT. CDR3 in amino acids: CASSPRGAQETQYF. The CDR3 DNA sequence: TGTGCCAGCAGCCCCAGGGGGGCCCAAGAGACCCAGTACTTC.

This clonotype has just a few counts. The V call is TRBV20-1, the J call TRBJ2-1, with 13 bases that match TRBD2. J lost 9 bases, V lost 0 bases, and 8 bases had no gene match. CDR1 is DFQATT, CDR2 SNEGSKA, per germline (reference sequence). The CDR3 is 16 residues long. CDR3 loop: CSARDVTSGRAGEQFF. CDR3 in DNA: TGCAGTGCTAGAGATGTTACTAGCGGGAGGGCCGGTGAGCAGTTCTTC.

At least ten counts were recorded for this clonotype. The junction departs from germline at one end; a sequencing error may be responsible. CDR3 amino acids: CASSPGPSYEQYF. The CDR3 DNA is TGTGCCAGCAGCCCGGGACCCTCCTACGAGCAGTACTTC. V usage is TRBV5-1 and J usage is TRBJ2-7; D could derive from TRBD1 or TRBD2 (5 bases each). The V gene's germline CDR1 is SGHRS and CDR2 YFSETQ. This CDR3 comprises 13 residues.

This clonotype showed up just a few times. The chain recombines TRBV12-3 or TRBV12-4 with TRBJ2-5; 10 nucleotides align to TRBD1. This CDR3 region has 17 residues. The trim removed 5 bases at V and 1 base at J, leaving 10 bases unmatched. As DNA, the CDR3 is TGTGCCAGCAGTCCAATAGACAGGGGGCGTCCCCAAGAGACCCAGTACTTC. Translation gives CASSPIDRGRPQETQYF.

This clonotype was counted many times. This chain connects TRBV7-2 to TRBJ1-5, with a possible D match to TRBD1 (6 bases). The V gene lost 5 bases and the J gene lost 5 bases, with 10 bases spanning the gap. This CDR3 is 13 amino acids long. Germline assignment: CDR1 SGHTA and CDR2 FQGNSA. The chain's CDR3 is CASSRDKHQPQHF. CDR3 sequence (DNA): TGTGCCAGCAGCCGGGACAAACATCAGCCCCAGCATTTT.

The J gene is TRBJ1-2, the V gene TRBV29-1; maybe TRBD1 (5 bases). The germline V gene has CDR1 SQVTM and CDR2 ANQGSEA. Trimming took off 2 bases at V and 6 bases at J, with 13 bases between the two ends. This CDR3 has 13 amino acids. CDR3 in amino acids: CSVESGQAHGYTF. CDR3 nucleotides: TGCAGCGTTGAATCTGGACAAGCCCATGGCTACACCTTC.

This clonotype was seen a handful of times. The rearrangement uses TRBV7-2 and TRBJ2-7; D not certain. Germline loops: CDR1 SGHTA, CDR2 FQGNSA. The V end lost 3 bases, the J end lost 6 bases, and 6 bases lay between the germline ends. This CDR3 spans 11 amino acids. CDR3 sequence (DNA): TGTGCCAGCAGCTTCTTCGGCGAGCAGTACTTC. This sequence encodes CASSFFGEQYF.

A remark on this clonotype: A much more abundant neighbour one base away suggests this may be a read error. The CDR3 coding sequence is TGCGCCAGCAGCGGGGAGACTAGCGGGAGTTTCTATGAGCAGTACTTC. Its translation is CASSGETSGSFYEQYF. This sequence joins TRBV5-1 and TRBJ2-7; 12 positions match TRBD2. The CDR3 loop spans 16 amino acids. The germline V gene has CDR1 SGHRS and CDR2 YFSETQ. V was clipped by 4 bases and J by 7 bases; unmatched bases: 12.

Many counts were recorded for this clonotype. This chain connects TRBV12-3 or TRBV12-4 to TRBJ2-3; D is uncertain. The last part of the DNA fits TRBJ2-5 better; the J call may be wrong. This CDR3 has 12 amino acids. CDR3 sequence reads: CASSLSPASQYF. Written as DNA, the CDR3 is TGTGCCAGCAGTCTAAGTCCCGCGTCCCAGTACTTC.

In its sample, this clonotype was seen a few times. This chain connects TRBV27 to TRBJ2-7; 7 nucleotides agree with TRBD1. The length of the CDR3 is 16 residues. Germline values: CDR1 MNHEY, CDR2 SMNVEV (reference sequence). V lost 6 bases, J lost 0 bases, and 11 bases stayed unmatched. The CDR3 DNA is TGTGCCAGCAGCCGGACAGGTCCCCCGAGCTCCTACGAGCAGTACTTC. This codes for CASSRTGPPSSYEQYF.

Here the CDR3 DNA reads TGCGCCAGCAGCCTACCCCGGGCGCTAGCGGGAGTTGAGCAGTTCTTC. The encoded protein is CASSLPRALAGVEQFF. The chain links TRBV5-1 to TRBJ2-1; 10 bases agree with TRBD2. The CDR3 is 16 residues long. After removal of 4 bases from V and 9 bases from J, the junction contained 13 bases not matched to a gene. CDR1 SGHRS and CDR2 YFSETQ come from the germline V gene.

This clonotype was recorded many times. V gene TRBV3-1 combines with J gene TRBJ1-1, with D possibly being TRBD1 (6 bases). V was trimmed by 5 bases and J by 0 bases, leaving 10 bases between them. The germline V gene has CDR1 LGHDT and CDR2 YNNKEL (reference sequence). This CDR3 is 14 amino acids long. The CDR3 sequence: CASSEDRLNTEAFF. CDR3 sequence (DNA): TGTGCCAGCAGCGAGGACAGACTGAACACTGAAGCTTTCTTT.

This clonotype has ten or more counts. The genes are TRBV27 and TRBJ2-5, with TRBD2 identical over 10 bases. CDR1 is MNHEY, CDR2 SMNVEV, per germline (reference sequence). The CDR3 extends over 15 amino acids. V trimming: 4 bases; J trimming: 4 bases; junction bases outside the gene matches: 6. CDR3 bases: TGTGCCAGCAGTTCTAGCGGGAGCAGTTTAGAGACCCAGTACTTC. Translated: CASSSSGSSLETQYF.

This clonotype was counted many times. The chain combines TRBV29-1 with TRBJ1-2; D is possibly TRBD1 (5 bases). Deletions cut 6 bases from V and 6 bases from J, with 17 bases between. The CDR3 covers 13 residues. In germline, CDR1 is SQVTM, CDR2 ANQGSEA. CDR3 sequence (DNA): TGCAGCGTGGGACTGTTATCCTTGGATGGCTACACCTTC. Residues: CSVGLLSLDGYTF.

This clonotype has a handful of counts. This chain uses TRBV20-1 with TRBJ1-5; D is perhaps TRBD1 (5 bases). The V end was cut by 6 bases, the J end by 0 bases, with 12 bases between. Germline V gene sequence: CDR1 DFQATT, CDR2 SNEGSKA (reference sequence). The CDR3 sequence is 14 residues long. CDR3 loop: CSALGRNSNQPQHF. Written as DNA, the CDR3 is TGCAGTGCCCTGGGGCGAAATAGCAATCAGCCCCAGCATTTT.

This chain connects TRBV3-1 to TRBJ2-3; D unresolved. Germline CDR1 reads LGHDT; CDR2 reads YNNKEL (reference sequence). The CDR3 consists of 14 residues. V lost 2 bases and J lost 7, with 13 bases in between. In nucleotides, the CDR3 is TGTGCCAGCAGCCAATTGGCTATTTCAAATACGCAGTATTTT. Its protein is CASSQLAISNTQYF.

This clonotype was observed a handful of times. The chain employs TRBV19 and TRBJ2-7, with unresolved D. From germline, CDR1 is LNHDA and CDR2 SQIVND (reference sequence). CDR3 size: 15 residues. The V gene lost 6 bases and the J gene lost 2 bases, with 17 bases spanning the gap. The CDR3 DNA is TGTGCCAGTAGCTCACCTGGGAAGGGCGCCTACGAGCAGTACTTC. Translation: CASSSPGKGAYEQYF.

On this clonotype itself: A much bigger clone sits one base away, suggesting this may be a read error. The chain has TRBV12-3 or TRBV12-4 and TRBJ2-2; weak D call: TRBD2 (6 bases). This CDR3 is 14 amino acids long. CDR3 DNA: TGTGCCAACAGTCGGGGGTTAAGCGCCGGGGAGCTGTTTTTT. As protein: CANSRGLSAGELFF.